The source of this T cell receptor beta chain is a study of T cells in Graves' hyperthyroidism and ophthalmopathy. The authors took PBMCs from 10 ml fresh peripheral blood. Study outcomes and limitations: Ophthalmopathy and stable hyperthyroidism were told apart by a 13 V-J model.

This clonotype has more than one count but fewer than ten. No antigen is known for it. The TCR beta CDR3 regions underwent amplification using RNA transcripts as the source. Primed by the HTBI set, a first-round RT-PCR was run on the TCR CDR3. TCRdb reanalysed the multiplex PCR reads using MiXCR and keeps one entry per CDR3 protein. The data show about 740,000 distinct CDR3 sequences, roughly 15% seen once. The V and J ends lost 6 bases and 3 bases, in that order; junction bases with no gene match: 8. This CDR3 region has 15 residues. CDR1 and CDR2 (germline): SEHNR, FQNEAQ (reference sequence). Sequenced sample: blood. The sequence came from a woman under 30 with Graves' hyperthyroidism. This chain uses TRBV7-9 with TRBJ2-7; the match to TRBD1 covers 10 bases. CDR3 protein: CASRPGQGRNYEQYF. In DNA form, the CDR3 reads TGTGCCAGCAGACCGGGACAGGGGAGGAACTACGAGCAGTACTTC.